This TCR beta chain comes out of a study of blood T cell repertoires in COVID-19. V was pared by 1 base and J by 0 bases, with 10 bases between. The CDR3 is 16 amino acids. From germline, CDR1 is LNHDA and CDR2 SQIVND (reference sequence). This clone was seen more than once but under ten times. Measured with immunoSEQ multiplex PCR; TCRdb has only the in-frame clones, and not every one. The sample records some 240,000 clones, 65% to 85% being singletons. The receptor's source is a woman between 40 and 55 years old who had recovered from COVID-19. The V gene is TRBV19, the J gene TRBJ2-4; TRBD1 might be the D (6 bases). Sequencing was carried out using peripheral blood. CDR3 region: CASSIGAGVAKNIQYF. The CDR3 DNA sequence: TGTGCCAGTAGTATAGGGGCAGGGGTAGCCAAAAACATTCAGTACTTC.